This TCR beta chain was recovered during a study of blood T cell repertoires in COVID-19. The overall study: There were acute and convalescent COVID-19 samples, and they came from the United States, Italy and Spain. PBMCs, B-cell-depleted T cells, or T cells provided the cDNA or gDNA that made up the material.

In the authors' workflow: Amplified reference gene primers provided the basis for estimating nucleated cell counts. This table comes from immunoSEQ multiplex PCR, and its TCRdb copy is limited to in-frame clones, with some not included. V and J calls and clone size are as listed in that table; D and trimming were resolved from the DNA. The sample lists approximately 97,000 clones, 85% occurring once. V dropped 0 bases and J dropped 10; count of bases not matched to a gene: 5. This CDR3 region has 15 residues. Per germline, CDR1 SGHVS and CDR2 FQNEAQ. The chain links TRBV7-8 to TRBJ2-1, with 11 bases identical to TRBD2. The clonotype comes from a man at least 80 years old with acute or convalescent COVID-19. Input material: peripheral blood. The CDR3 reads CASSLALAGAREQFF. The CDR3 coding sequence is TGTGCCAGCAGCTTAGCACTAGCGGGAGCAAGGGAGCAGTTCTTC.